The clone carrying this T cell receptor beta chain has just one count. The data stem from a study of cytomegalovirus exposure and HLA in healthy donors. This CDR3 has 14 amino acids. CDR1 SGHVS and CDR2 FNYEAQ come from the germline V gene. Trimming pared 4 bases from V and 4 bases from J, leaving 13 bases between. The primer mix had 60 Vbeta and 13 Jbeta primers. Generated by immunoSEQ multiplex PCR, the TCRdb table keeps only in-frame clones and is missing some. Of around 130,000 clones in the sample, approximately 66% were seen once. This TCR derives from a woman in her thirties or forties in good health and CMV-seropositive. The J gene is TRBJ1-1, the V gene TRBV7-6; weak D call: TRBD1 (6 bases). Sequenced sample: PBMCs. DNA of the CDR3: TGTGCCAGCAGCTCATCGGGACACCTCACTGAAGCTTTCTTT. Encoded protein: CASSSSGHLTEAFF.